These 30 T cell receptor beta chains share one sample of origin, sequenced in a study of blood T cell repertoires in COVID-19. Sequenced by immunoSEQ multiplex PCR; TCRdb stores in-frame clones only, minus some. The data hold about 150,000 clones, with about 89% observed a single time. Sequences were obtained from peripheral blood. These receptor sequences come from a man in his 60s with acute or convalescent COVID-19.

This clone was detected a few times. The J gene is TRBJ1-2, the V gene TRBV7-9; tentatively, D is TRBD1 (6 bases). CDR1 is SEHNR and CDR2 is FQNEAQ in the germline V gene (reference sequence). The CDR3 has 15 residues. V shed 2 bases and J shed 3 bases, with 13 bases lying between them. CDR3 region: CASSLHTGWDYGYTF. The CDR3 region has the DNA TGTGCCAGCAGCTTACATACAGGGTGGGACTATGGCTACACCTTC.

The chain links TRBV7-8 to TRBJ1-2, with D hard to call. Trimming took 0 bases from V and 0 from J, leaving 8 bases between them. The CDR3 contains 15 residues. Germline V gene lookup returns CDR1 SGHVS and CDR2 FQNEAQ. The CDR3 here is CASSLALTTNYGYTF. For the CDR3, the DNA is TGTGCCAGCAGCTTAGCCCTCACTACTAACTATGGCTACACCTTC. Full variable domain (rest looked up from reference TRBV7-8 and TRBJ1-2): GAGVSQSPRYKVAKRGQDVALRCDPISGHVSLFWYQQALGQGPEFLTYFQNEAQLDKSGLPSDRFFAERPEGSVSTLKIQRTQQEDSAVYLCASSLALTTNYGYTFGSGTRLTVV.

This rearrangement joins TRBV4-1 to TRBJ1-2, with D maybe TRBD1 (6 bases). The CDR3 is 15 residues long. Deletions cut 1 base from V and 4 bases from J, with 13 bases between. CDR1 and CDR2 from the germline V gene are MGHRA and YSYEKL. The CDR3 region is CASSQGVGGVYGYTF. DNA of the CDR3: TGCGCCAGCAGCCAAGGGGTAGGGGGGGTCTATGGCTACACCTTC.

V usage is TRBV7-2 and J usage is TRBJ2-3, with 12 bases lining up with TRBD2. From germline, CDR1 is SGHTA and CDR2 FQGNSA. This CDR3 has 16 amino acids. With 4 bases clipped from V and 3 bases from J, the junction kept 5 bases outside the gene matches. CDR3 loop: CASSSGLAGKTDTQYF. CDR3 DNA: TGTGCCAGCAGCTCAGGACTAGCGGGGAAAACAGATACGCAGTATTTT.

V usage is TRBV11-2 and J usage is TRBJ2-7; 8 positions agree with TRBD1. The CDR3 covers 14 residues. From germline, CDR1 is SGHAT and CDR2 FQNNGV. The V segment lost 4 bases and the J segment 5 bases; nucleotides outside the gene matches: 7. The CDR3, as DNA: TGTGCCAGCAGCTCTTACAGGGGGAGAAACGAGCAGTACTTC. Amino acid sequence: CASSSYRGRNEQYF.

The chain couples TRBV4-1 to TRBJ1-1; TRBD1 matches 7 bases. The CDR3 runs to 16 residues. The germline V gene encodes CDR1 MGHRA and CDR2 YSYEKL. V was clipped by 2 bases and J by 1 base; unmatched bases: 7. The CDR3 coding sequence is TGCGCCAGCAGCCAACTACCGACAGGGCGGAACACTGAAGCTTTCTTT. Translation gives CASSQLPTGRNTEAFF.

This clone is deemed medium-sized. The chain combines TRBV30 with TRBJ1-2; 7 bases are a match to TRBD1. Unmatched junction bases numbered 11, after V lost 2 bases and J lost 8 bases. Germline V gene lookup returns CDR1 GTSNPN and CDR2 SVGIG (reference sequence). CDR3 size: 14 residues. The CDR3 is CAWSSIGGLSGYTF. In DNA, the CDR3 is TGTGCCTGGAGTTCTATAGGGGGCCTCTCGGGCTACACCTTC.

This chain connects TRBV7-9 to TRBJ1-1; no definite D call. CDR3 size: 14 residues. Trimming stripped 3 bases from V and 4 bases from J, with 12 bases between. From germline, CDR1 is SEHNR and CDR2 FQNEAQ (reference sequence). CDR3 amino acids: CASSFGNRGTEAFF. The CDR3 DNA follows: TGTGCCAGCAGCTTTGGGAACCGGGGCACTGAAGCTTTCTTT. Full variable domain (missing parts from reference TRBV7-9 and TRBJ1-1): DTGVSQNPRHKITKRGQNVTFRCDPISEHNRLYWYRQTLGQGPEFLTYFQNEAQLEKSRLLSDRFSAERPKGSFSTLEIQRTEQGDSAMYLCASSFGNRGTEAFFGQGTRLTVV.

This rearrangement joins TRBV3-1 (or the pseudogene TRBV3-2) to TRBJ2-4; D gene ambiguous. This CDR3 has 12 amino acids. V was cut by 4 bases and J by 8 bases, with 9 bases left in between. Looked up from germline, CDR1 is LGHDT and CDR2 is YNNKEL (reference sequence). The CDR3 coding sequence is TGTGCCAGCAGCCGAAAAGGAGACATTCAGTACTTC. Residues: CASSRKGDIQYF.

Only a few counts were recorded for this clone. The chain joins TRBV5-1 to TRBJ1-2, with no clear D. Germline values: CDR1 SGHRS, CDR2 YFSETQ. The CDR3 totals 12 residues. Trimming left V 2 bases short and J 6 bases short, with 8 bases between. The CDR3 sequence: CASSFAGDGYTF. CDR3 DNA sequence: TGCGCCAGCAGCTTTGCCGGAGATGGCTACACCTTC.

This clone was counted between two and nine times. The CDR3 loop is CASSPGTGRGYTF. The CDR3 coding sequence is TGTGCCAGCTCACCGGGGACAGGGCGCGGCTACACCTTC. V gene TRBV18 combines with J gene TRBJ1-2, with 9 bases that match TRBD1. Per germline, CDR1 KGHSH and CDR2 LQKENI. The ends lost 3 bases at V and 8 bases at J; junction bases unmatched: 4. The CDR3 has 13 residues.

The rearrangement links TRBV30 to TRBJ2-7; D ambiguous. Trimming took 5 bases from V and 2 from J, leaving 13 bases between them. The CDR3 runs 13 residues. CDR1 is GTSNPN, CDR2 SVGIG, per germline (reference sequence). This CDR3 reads CAWSVGRPYEQYF. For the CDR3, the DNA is TGTGCCTGGTCCGTTGGCAGGCCCTACGAGCAGTACTTC.

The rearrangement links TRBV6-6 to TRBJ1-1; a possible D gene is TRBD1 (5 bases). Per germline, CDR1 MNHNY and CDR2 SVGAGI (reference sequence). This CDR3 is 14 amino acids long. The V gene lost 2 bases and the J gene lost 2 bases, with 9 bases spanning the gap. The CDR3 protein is CASSYRQGNTEAFF. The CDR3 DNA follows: TGTGCCAGCAGTTACCGGCAGGGAAACACTGAAGCTTTCTTT.

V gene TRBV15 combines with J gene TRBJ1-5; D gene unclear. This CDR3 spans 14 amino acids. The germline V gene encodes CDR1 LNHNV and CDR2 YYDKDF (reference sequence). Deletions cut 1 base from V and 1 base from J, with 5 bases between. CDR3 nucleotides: TGTGCCACCAGCAGAGTGGGCAGCAATCAGCCCCAGCATTTT. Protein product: CATSRVGSNQPQHF.

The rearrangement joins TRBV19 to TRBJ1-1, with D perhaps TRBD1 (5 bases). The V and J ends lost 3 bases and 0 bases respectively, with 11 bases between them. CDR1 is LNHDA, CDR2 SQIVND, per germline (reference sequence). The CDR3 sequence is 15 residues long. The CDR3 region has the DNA TGTGCCAGTAGTATTGGTAGGGGCTTGAACACTGAAGCTTTCTTT. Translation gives CASSIGRGLNTEAFF.

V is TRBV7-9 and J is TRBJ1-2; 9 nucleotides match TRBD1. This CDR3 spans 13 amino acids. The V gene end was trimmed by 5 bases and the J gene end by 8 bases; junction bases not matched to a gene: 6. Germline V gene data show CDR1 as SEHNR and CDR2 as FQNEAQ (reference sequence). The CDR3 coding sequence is TGTGCCAGCAGCCCGGGACAGGGTTACGGCTACACCTTC. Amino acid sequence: CASSPGQGYGYTF.

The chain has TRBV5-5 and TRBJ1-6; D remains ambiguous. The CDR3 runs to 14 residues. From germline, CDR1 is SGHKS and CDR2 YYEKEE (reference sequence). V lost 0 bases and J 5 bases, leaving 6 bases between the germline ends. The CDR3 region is CASSLVRNNSPLHF. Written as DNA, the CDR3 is TGTGCCAGCAGCTTGGTCAGAAATAATTCACCCCTCCACTTT.

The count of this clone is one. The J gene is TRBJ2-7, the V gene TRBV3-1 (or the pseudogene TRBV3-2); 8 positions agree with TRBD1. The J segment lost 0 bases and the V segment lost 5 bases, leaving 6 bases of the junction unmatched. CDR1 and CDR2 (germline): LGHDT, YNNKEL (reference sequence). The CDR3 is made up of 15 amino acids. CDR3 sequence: CASSFRTGSSYEQYF. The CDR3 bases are TGTGCCAGCAGCTTTCGGACAGGGAGCTCCTACGAGCAGTACTTC.

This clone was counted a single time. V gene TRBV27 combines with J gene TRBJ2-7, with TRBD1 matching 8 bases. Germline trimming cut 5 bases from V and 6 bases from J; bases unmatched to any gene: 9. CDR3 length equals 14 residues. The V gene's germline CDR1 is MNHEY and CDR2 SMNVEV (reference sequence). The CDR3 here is CASSLGGQAGEQYF. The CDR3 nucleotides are TGTGCCAGCAGTCTGGGGGGACAGGCGGGCGAGCAGTACTTC.

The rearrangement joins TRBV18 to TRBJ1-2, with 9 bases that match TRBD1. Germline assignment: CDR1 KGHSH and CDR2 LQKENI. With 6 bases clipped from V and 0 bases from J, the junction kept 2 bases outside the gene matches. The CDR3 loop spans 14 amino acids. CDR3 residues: CASSGTGTNYGYTF. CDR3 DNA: TGTGCCAGCTCGGGGACAGGGACTAACTATGGCTACACCTTC.

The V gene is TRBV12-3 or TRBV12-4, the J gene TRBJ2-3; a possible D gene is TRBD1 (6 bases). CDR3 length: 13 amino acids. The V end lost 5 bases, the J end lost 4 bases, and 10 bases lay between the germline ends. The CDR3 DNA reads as TGTGCCAGCAGTGAACAGGGCGCAGATACGCAGTATTTT. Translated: CASSEQGADTQYF.

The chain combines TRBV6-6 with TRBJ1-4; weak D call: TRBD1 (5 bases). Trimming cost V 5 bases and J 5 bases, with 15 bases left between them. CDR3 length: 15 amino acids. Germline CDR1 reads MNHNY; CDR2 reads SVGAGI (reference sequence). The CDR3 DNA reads TGTGCCAGCAGTGACGCAGGGTTCGTCAATGAAAAACTGTTTTTT. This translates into CASSDAGFVNEKLFF.

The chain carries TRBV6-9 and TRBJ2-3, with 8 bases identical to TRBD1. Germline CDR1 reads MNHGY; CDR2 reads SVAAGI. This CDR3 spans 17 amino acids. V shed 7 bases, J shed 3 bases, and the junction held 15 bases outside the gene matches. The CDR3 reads CASNQGALSGLTDTQYF. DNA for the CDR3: TGTGCCAGCAATCAGGGGGCGCTGTCAGGGTTGACAGATACGCAGTATTTT.

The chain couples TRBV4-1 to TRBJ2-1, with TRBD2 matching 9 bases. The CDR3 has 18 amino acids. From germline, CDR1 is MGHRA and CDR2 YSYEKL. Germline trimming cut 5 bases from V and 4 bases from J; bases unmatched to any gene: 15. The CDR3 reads CASSKAPAGGPNYNEQFF. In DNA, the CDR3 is TGCGCCAGCAGCAAAGCCCCAGCGGGGGGCCCTAATTACAATGAGCAGTTCTTC.

For the CDR3, the DNA is TGTGCCAGCACCGAACAGGGTTCGAACACTGAAGCTTTCTTT. Encoded protein: CASTEQGSNTEAFF. The genes are TRBV9 and TRBJ1-1; D may be TRBD1 (6 bases). CDR1 and CDR2 (germline): SGDLS, YYNGEE. CDR3 length equals 14 residues. Between the trimmed V and J ends, which lost 6 bases and 1 base, there was a span of 13 bases. Supplemented by reference TRBV9 and TRBJ1-1, the full variable domain reads DSGVTQTPKHLITATGQRVTLRCSPRSGDLSVYWYQQSLDQGLQFLIQYYNGEERAKGNILERFSAQQFPDLHSELNLSSLELGDSALYFCASTEQGSNTEAFFGQGTRLTVV.

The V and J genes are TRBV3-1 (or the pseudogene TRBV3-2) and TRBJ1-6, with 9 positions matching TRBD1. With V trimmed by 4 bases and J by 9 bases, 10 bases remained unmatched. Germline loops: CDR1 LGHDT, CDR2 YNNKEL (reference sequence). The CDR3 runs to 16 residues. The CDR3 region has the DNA TGTGCCAGCAGCCGACAGGGGGGTTTTGTGAGTTCACCCCTCCACTTT. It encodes CASSRQGGFVSSPLHF.

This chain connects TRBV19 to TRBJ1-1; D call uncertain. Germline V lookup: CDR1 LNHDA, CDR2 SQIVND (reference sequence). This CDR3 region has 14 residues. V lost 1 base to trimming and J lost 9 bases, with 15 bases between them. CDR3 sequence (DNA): TGTGCCAGTAGTATAGGGGGAGAGGGCGGCCAAGCTTTCTTT. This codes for CASSIGGEGGQAFF. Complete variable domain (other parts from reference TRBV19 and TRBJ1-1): DGGITQSPKYLFRKEGQNVTLSCEQNLNHDAMYWYRQDPGQGLRLIYYSQIVNDFQKGDIAEGYSVSREKKESFPLTVTSAQKNPTAFYLCASSIGGEGGQAFFGQGTRLTVV.

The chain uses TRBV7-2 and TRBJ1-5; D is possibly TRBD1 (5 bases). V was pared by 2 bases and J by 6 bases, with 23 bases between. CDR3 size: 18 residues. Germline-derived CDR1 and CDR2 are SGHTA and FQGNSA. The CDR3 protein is CASSLSLSSGGMAQPQHF. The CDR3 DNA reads TGTGCCAGCAGCTTAAGTCTTAGTTCTGGGGGGATGGCTCAGCCCCAGCATTTT.

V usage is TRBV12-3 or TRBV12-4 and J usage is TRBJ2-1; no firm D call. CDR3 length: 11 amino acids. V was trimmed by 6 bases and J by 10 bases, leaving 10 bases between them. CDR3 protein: CASSLTWEQFF. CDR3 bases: TGTGCCAGCAGCCTCACATGGGAGCAGTTCTTC.

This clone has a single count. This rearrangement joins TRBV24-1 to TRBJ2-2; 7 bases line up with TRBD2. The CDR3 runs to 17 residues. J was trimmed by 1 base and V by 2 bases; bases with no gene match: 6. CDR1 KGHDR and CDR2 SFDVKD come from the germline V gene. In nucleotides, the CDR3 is TGTGCCACCAGTGATTCCTCGGGGGGTAAGAACACCGGGGAGCTGTTTTTT. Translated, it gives CATSDSSGGKNTGELFF.